Reported below is one TCR beta chain. Its target is not known. The ends lost 9 bases at V and 3 bases at J; junction bases unmatched: 11. CDR1 is LNHDA, CDR2 SQIVND, per germline (reference sequence). The length of the CDR3 is 15 residues. Method: immunoSEQ multiplex PCR; TCRdb's copy keeps in-frame clones and lacks some. The table lists about 160,000 clones, roughly 90% of them singletons. The source of the sample is a study of T cell responses to AZD1222 COVID-19 vaccine. Study observations and caveats: White British people made up most donors, females outnumbered males, and clonal diversity was possibly underestimated. Researchers took repertoire samples only after the peak T cell response had come.

This chain joins TRBV19 and TRBJ1-3; 7 nucleotides align to TRBD1. The sequenced sample was peripheral blood, obtained 28 days after the second AZD1222 dose. The source is an adult who received the AZD1222 COVID-19 vaccine. The CDR3 region has the DNA TGTGCCAGCCTACGACAGGGCGGTCGTGGAAACACCATATATTTT. The encoded protein is CASLRQGGRGNTIYF.